This is a list of T cell receptor beta chains from one sample in a study of blood T cells in healthy people across ages. From the 5' RACE reads, TCRdb called clonotypes with MiXCR, one entry per CDR3 protein. The sample lists around 620,000 distinct CDR3 sequences; about 26% were seen once. Sequencing was done on a sample of blood. These receptors originate from a woman aged 70-85 years in good health. Each CDR3 is given without its conserved first and last residue. A D gene is named only where the DNA matches it firmly. Part of the rows lack a size; the others show once, few, many or a class for expanded clones.

V gene,J gene,D gene,clone size,CDR3 protein
TRBV7-3,TRBJ1-1,NA,NA,ASSPGTTGPTEAF
TRBV7-2,TRBJ2-5,NA,few,ANSLQETQY
TRBV7-9,TRBJ2-2,TRBD2,NA,ASPAGGTSRTGELF
TRBV29-1,TRBJ1-1,TRBD1,few,STGTVNTEAF
TRBV7-9,TRBJ2-5,NA,NA,ASSSKGGFSTKETQY
TRBV20-1,TRBJ2-3,NA,NA,SARDSVTTDTQY
TRBV12-3/TRBV12-4,TRBJ2-7,TRBD2,NA,ASSSRLAGGNYEQY
TRBV29-1,TRBJ2-2,TRBD1,NA,SVYLDRGHTGELF
TRBV10-3,TRBJ2-3,TRBD2,many,AIRKTSSDTDTQY
TRBV18,TRBJ1-4,TRBD1,few,ASSHRDRNEKLF
TRBV7-2,TRBJ1-2,NA,few,ASSLSRRFYGYT
TRBV29-1,TRBJ1-1,TRBD1,NA,SVEVDRGNTEAF
TRBV6-2/TRBV6-3,TRBJ2-3,NA,few,ASSWQQTDTQY
TRBV7-9,TRBJ2-5,NA,NA,ASSLGRVGVGQETQY
TRBV7-2,NA,NA,few,ASSLAQTPLNEQY
TRBV5-1,TRBJ2-5,NA,NA,ASSPGQGGRETQY
TRBV12-3/TRBV12-4,TRBJ2-5,NA,NA,ASSLALGGETQY
TRBV5-1,TRBJ2-5,NA,NA,ASSLNAWTREGTQY
TRBV27,TRBJ2-1,TRBD1,few,ASGSDRQGSYNEQF
TRBV5-1,TRBJ2-1,TRBD2,NA,ASSSSGTSAYNEQF
TRBV5-1,TRBJ1-1,NA,NA,ASSWRREKNTEAF
TRBV7-3,TRBJ2-7,NA,few,ASSLSPGREQY
TRBV7-2,TRBJ1-6,NA,many,ASSLAQGFANSPLH
TRBV7-3,TRBJ1-2,TRBD1,NA,ASSPSDRGHGYT